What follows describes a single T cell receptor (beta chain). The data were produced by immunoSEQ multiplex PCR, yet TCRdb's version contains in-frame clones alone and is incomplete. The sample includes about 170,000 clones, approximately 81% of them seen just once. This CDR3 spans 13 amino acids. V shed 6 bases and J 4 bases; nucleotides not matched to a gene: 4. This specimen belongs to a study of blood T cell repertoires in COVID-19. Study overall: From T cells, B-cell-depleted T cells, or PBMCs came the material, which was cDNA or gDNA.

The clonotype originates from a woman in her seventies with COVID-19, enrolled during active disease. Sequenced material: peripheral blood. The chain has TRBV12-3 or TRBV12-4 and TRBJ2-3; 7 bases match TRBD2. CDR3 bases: TGTGCCAGCAGGAAGCGGGACCCAGATACGCAGTATTTT. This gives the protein CASRKRDPDTQYF.